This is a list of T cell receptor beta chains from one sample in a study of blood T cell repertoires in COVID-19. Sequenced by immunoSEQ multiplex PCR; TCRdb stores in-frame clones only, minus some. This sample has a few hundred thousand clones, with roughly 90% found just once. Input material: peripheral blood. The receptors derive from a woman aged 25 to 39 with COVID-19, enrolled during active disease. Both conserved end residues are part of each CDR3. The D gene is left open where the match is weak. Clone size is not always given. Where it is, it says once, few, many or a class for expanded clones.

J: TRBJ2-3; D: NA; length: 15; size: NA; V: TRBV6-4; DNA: TGTGCCAGCAGTGACGGGGCAGGGGGGACAGATACGCAGTATTTT; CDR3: CASSDGAGGTDTQYF
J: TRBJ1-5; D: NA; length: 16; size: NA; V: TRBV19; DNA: TGTGCCAGTAGTATGGGGTACAGGGTTAGCAATCAGCCCCAGCATTTT; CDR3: CASSMGYRVSNQPQHF
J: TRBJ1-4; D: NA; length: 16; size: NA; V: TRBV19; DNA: TGTGCCAGTAGTATCAAGCGGGGTACAACTAATGAAAAACTGTTTTTT; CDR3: CASSIKRGTTNEKLFF
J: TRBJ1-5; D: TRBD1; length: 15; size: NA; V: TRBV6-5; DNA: TGTGCCAGCAGCCCCGGGACAGGGAACAATCAGCCCCAGCATTTT; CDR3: CASSPGTGNNQPQHF
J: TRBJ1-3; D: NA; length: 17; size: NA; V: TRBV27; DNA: TGTGCCAGCAGGACCCCGAGGCAGGGAGGTAGAGGAAACACCATATATTTT; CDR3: CASRTPRQGGRGNTIYF
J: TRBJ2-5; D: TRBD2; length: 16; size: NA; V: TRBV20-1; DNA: TGCAGTGCTAGTAATTTGTGGGGACTAAAGGGAGAGACCCAGTACTTC; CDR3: CSASNLWGLKGETQYF
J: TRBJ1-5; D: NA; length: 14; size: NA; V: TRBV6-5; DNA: TGTGCCAGCAGCCCAGGGTTGGGCAATCAGCCCCAGCATTTT; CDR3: CASSPGLGNQPQHF
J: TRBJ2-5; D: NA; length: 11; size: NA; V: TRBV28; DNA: TGTGCCAGCAGGAGTTCGTGGACCCAGTACTTC; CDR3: CASRSSWTQYF
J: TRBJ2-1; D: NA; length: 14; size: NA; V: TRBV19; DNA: TGTGCCAGTAGTGAGGAGGGGGCCCATAATGAGCAGTTCTTC; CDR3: CASSEEGAHNEQFF
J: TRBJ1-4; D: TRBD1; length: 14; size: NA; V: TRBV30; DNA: TGTGCCTGGAGATTGACAGGGGGCATTGAAAAACTGTTTTTT; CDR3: CAWRLTGGIEKLFF
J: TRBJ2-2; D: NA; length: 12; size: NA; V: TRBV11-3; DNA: TGTGCCAGCAGCGCGCGGGGCGGGGAGCTGTTTTTT; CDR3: CASSARGGELFF
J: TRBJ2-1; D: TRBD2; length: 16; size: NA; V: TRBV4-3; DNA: TGCGCCAGCAGCCAGGATAGCGGGGGCACCTACAATGAGCAGTTCTTC; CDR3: CASSQDSGGTYNEQFF
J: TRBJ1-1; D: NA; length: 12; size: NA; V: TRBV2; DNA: TGTGCCAGCAGTGGATTGAGGACTGAAGCTTTCTTT; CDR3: CASSGLRTEAFF
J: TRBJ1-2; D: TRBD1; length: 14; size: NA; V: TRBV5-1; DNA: TGCGCCAGCAGCGGAAGACAGGGGGTCACTCGCTACACCTTC; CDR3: CASSGRQGVTRYTF
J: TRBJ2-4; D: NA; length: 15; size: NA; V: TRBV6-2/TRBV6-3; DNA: TGTGCCAGCAGCCCGACAGGGAGGGCCAAAAACATTCAGTACTTC; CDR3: CASSPTGRAKNIQYF
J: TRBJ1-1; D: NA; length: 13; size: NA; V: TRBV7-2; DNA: TGTGCCAGCAGCCCGACAAGCTACACTGAAGCTTTCTTT; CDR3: CASSPTSYTEAFF
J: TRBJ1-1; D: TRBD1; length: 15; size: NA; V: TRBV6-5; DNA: TGTGCCAGCAGTCCCGACAGGGGAGCGGACACTGAAGCTTTCTTT; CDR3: CASSPDRGADTEAFF
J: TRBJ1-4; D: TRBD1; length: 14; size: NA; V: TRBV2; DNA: TGTGCCAGCAGTGAAGAGGGGGCAGGGGAAAAACTGTTTTTT; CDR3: CASSEEGAGEKLFF
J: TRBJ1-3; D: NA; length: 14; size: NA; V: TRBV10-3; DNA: TGTGCCATCAGTGGCGCAACCTCTGGAAACACCATATATTTT; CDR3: CAISGATSGNTIYF
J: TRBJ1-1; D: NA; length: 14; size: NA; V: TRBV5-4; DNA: TGTGCCAGCAGCTTCAGGGGTGGAGGCACTGAAGCTTTCTTT; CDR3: CASSFRGGGTEAFF
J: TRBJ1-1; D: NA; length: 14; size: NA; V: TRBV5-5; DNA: TGTGCCAGCAGCTTGGCTCAGATGAACACTGAAGCTTTCTTT; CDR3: CASSLAQMNTEAFF
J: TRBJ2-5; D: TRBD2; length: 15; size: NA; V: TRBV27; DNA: TGTGCCAGCAGCCCAGCGGGGGGCCGACAAGAGACCCAGTACTTC; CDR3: CASSPAGGRQETQYF
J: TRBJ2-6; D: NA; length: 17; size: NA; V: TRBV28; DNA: TGTGCCAGCAAACAAACAGGAGCCCTCTCTGGGGCCAACGTCCTGACTTTC; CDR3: CASKQTGALSGANVLTF
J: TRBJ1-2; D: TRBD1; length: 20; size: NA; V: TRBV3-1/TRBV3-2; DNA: TGTGCCAGCAGCCAAGCGGCAAGGATTCCCCGCTTGGACAGGAGCTATGGCTACACCTTC; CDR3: CASSQAARIPRLDRSYGYTF
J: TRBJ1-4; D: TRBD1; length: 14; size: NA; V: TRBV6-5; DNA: TGTGCCAGCAGTTGGACAGGCTTAAATGAAAAACTGTTTTTT; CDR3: CASSWTGLNEKLFF
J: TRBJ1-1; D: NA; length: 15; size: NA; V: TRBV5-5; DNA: TGTGCCAGCAGCCCGGGTGGGGGGGGCAACACTGAAGCTTTCTTT; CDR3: CASSPGGGGNTEAFF
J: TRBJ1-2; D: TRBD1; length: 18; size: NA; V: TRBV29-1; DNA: TGCAGCGTCGCCACCCCGCCGGGACAGGGGCCGCTAGGCTATGGCTACACCTTC; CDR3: CSVATPPGQGPLGYGYTF
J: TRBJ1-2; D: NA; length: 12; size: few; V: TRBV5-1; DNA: TGCGCCAGCAGATCAGGCGGGATTGGCTACACCTTC; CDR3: CASRSGGIGYTF
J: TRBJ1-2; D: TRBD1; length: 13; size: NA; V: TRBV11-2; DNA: TGTGCCAGCAGCTTAGGAACAGGGGATGGCTACACCTTC; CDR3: CASSLGTGDGYTF
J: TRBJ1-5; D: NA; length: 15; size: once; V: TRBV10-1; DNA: TGCGCCAGCAGTGAGTCGTGCGGGGAGTCAAGGCCCCAGCATTTT; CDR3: CASSESCGESRPQHF
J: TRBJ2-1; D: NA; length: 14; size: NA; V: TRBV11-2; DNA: TGTGCCAGCAGCTTAGATCCTGGGGCTGGTGAGCAGTTCTTC; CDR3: CASSLDPGAGEQFF
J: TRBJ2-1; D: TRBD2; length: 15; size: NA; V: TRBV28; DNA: TGTGCCAGCAGTTTTCTAGCGGGCTCCTACAATGAGCAGTTCTTC; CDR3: CASSFLAGSYNEQFF
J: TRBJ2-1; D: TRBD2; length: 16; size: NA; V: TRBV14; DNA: TGTGCCAGCAGCCAAGTCCGGGGGGGGGCGCTCGATGAGCAGTTCTTC; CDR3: CASSQVRGGALDEQFF
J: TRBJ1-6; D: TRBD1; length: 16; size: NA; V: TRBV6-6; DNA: TGTGCCAGCACCGAAAGACAGGGGTCCTATAATTCACCCCTCCACTTT; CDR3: CASTERQGSYNSPLHF
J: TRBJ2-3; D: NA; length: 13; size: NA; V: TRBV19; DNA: TGTGCCAGTTCGACTACCAACACAGATACGCAGTATTTT; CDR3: CASSTTNTDTQYF
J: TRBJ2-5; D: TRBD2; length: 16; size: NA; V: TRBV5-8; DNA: TGTGCCAGCAGCTTGGGACTAGCGGGGTGGCAAGAGACCCAGTACTTC; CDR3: CASSLGLAGWQETQYF
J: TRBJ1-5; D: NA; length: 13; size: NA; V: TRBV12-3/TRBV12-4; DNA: TGTGCCAGCAGGACCGGGGGTTATCAGCCCCAGCATTTT; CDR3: CASRTGGYQPQHF
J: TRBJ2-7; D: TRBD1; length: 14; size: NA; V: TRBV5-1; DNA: TGCGCCAGCAGCTCGTCCTCGGGACAGAGCGAGCAGTACTTC; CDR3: CASSSSSGQSEQYF
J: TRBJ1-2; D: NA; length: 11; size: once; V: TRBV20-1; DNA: TGCAGTGCTAGACAGGGCTATGGCTACACCTTC; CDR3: CSARQGYGYTF
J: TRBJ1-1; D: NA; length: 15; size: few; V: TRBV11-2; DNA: TGTGCCAGCAGCGTGGGGGGACTAATGAACACTGAAGCTTTCTTT; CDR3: CASSVGGLMNTEAFF
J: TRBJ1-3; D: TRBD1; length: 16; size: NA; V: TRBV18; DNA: TGTGCCAGCTCACCAGGGACAGGGGGCACTGGAAACACCATATATTTT; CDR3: CASSPGTGGTGNTIYF
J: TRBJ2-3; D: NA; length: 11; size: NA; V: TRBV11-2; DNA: TGTGCCAGCACCAAAACAGATACGCAGTATTTT; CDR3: CASTKTDTQYF
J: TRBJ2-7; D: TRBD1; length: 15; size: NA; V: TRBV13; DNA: TGTGCCAGCAGCTTCGGGACAGGAAGGGGTGTGGAGCAGTACTTC; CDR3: CASSFGTGRGVEQYF
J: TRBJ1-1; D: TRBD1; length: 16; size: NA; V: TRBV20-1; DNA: TGCAGTGCTAGTAACAGGGGGCGAGGTGCGAACACTGAAGCTTTCTTT; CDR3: CSASNRGRGANTEAFF
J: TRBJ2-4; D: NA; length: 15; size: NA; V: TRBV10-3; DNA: TGTGCCATCAGTGAAGCCGGGCAGGGCATGAACATTCAGTACTTC; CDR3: CAISEAGQGMNIQYF
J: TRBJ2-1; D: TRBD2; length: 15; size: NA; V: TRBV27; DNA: TGTGCCAGCAGTTTTCGACTAGCGGGGGACAGTGAGCAGTTCTTC; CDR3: CASSFRLAGDSEQFF
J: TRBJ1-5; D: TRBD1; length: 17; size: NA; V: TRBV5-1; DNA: TGCGCCAGCAGCATCGGGACAGGGGACTATAGCAATCAGCCCCAGCATTTT; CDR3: CASSIGTGDYSNQPQHF
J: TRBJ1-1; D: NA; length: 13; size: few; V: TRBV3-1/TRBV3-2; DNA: TGTGCCAGCAGCCAAGATGGACTATCTGAAGCTTTCTTT; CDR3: CASSQDGLSEAFF
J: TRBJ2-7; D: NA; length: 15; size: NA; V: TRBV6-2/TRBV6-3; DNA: TGTGCCAGCAGCGTCGGGGAGCCGAGCTCCTACGAGCAGTACTTC; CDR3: CASSVGEPSSYEQYF
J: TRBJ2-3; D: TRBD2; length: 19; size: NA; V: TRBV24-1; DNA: TGTGCCACCAGTGATCCCCCGGGACTAGCGGAAACTTACACAGATACGCAGTATTTT; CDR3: CATSDPPGLAETYTDTQYF
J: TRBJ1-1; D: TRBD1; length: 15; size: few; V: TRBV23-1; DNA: TGCGCCAGAGACTACCAGGGACAGTTACGGTCTGAAGCTTTCTTT; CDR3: CARDYQGQLRSEAFF
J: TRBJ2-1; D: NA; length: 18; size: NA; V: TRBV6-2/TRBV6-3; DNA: TGTGCCAGCAGTTACTCGAAGGGGTTCCCAGCAAAAGAGAATGAGCAGTTCTTC; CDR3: CASSYSKGFPAKENEQFF
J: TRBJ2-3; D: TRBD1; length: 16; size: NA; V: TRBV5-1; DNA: TGCGCCAGCAGCTTGGGGACAGGGGTTTTTTCGGATACGCAGTATTTT; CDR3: CASSLGTGVFSDTQYF
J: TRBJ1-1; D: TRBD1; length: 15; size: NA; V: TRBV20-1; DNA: TGCAGTGCTAGTAGGGCAGGGGGCATGAACACTGAAGCTTTCTTT; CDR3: CSASRAGGMNTEAFF
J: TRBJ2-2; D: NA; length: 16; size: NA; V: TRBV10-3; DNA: TGTGCCATCAGTGAGTCAGCCCGCGAGGCCACCGGGGAGCTGTTTTTT; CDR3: CAISESAREATGELFF